One and the same sample provided the 21 T cell receptor beta chains below, sequenced in a study of beta chain features in type 1 diabetes. What was sequenced were expressed TCRB transcripts, since all of the isolated RNA had been reverse transcribed. Assay: immunoSEQ multiplex PCR; the TCRdb copy retains only in-frame clones and omits some. The sample includes 200,000 to 250,000 clones, more than 9% seen only once; the top ten take approximately 0.03%. Sequencing was carried out using naive CD4+ T cells from blood. Source of these receptors: a woman under 30 in good health.

The V gene is TRBV19, the J gene TRBJ2-5; 9 positions match TRBD1. The closer fit of TRBJ2-7 to the DNA end suggests the J call may be wrong. The germline V gene encodes CDR1 LNHDA and CDR2 SQIVND (reference sequence). The CDR3 runs 13 residues. CDR3 bases: TGTGCCAGTAGTATACGACAGGGGGACGAGCAGTACTTC. Translation gives CASSIRQGDEQYF.

CDR3 nucleotide sequence: TGTGCCAGCAGAAAAGGTTCAGGGGGCCCCCTTTACGAGCAGTACTTC. Translation gives CASRKGSGGPLYEQYF. The chain couples TRBV27 to TRBJ2-7; 8 bases agree with TRBD1. This CDR3 has 16 residues. The germline V gene encodes CDR1 MNHEY and CDR2 SMNVEV (reference sequence). V trimming: 6 bases; J trimming: 4 bases; junction bases outside the gene matches: 14.

The chain carries TRBV5-1 and TRBJ1-3; 8 positions match TRBD1. The germline V gene has CDR1 SGHRS and CDR2 YFSETQ. This CDR3 region has 16 residues. Trimming removed 0 bases from V and 7 bases from J; junction bases left unmatched: 9. CDR3 loop: CASSLVGSTGANTIYF. DNA of the CDR3: TGCGCCAGCAGCTTGGTTGGCTCGACAGGGGCGAACACCATATATTTT.

The chain combines TRBV6-1 with TRBJ1-2; D gene ambiguous. The CDR3 extends over 14 amino acids. CDR1 is MNHNS, CDR2 SASEGT, per germline. Trimming took off 6 bases at V and 8 bases at J, with 19 bases between the two ends. The CDR3 is CASRVSTPAGGYTF. CDR3 coding DNA: TGTGCCAGCAGGGTATCGACTCCGGCGGGCGGCTACACCTTC.

This clone was seen more than once but under ten times. The rearrangement joins TRBV2 to TRBJ2-7, with D possibly matching TRBD1 (6 bases). The germline V and J ends were trimmed by 4 bases and 0 bases, with 10 bases remaining between them. CDR3 size: 14 residues. From germline, CDR1 is SNHLY and CDR2 FYNNEI. The CDR3 DNA reads TGTGCCAGCAGTGTTGACAGGAACTCCTACGAGCAGTACTTC. Translation gives CASSVDRNSYEQYF.

This chain joins TRBV29-1 and TRBJ2-1, with D tentatively TRBD1 (6 bases). CDR3 length: 13 amino acids. V shed 7 bases and J shed 4 bases, with 14 bases lying between them. Germline CDR1 is SQVTM and CDR2 is ANQGSEA. The CDR3 bases are TGCAGCGCCGGGGACACTATTTACAATGAGCAGTTCTTC. It specifies CSAGDTIYNEQFF.

This clone was observed a few times. This rearrangement joins TRBV9 to TRBJ1-1; the match to TRBD1 covers 9 bases. The CDR3 sequence is 14 residues long. Germline CDR1 is SGDLS and CDR2 is YYNGEE. The V gene end was trimmed by 4 bases and the J gene end by 5 bases; junction bases not matched to a gene: 6. The CDR3, as DNA: TGTGCCAGCAGCATAGGGGGACAGGGAACTGAAGCTTTCTTT. Translating it yields CASSIGGQGTEAFF.

This clone has a handful of counts. The chain joins TRBV7-9 to TRBJ2-1; D remains ambiguous. The V gene lost 2 bases and the J gene lost 5 bases, with 7 bases spanning the gap. The CDR3 has 13 amino acids. The germline V gene has CDR1 SEHNR and CDR2 FQNEAQ (reference sequence). As DNA, the CDR3 is TGTGCCAGCAGCTTAACTCCGCACAATGAGCAGTTCTTC. Translated, it gives CASSLTPHNEQFF.

The CDR3 spells CASSLGSGTGAAEQYF. The CDR3 DNA reads TGCGCCAGCAGCTTGGGGTCCGGGACAGGGGCTGCCGAGCAGTACTTC. This sequence joins TRBV5-1 and TRBJ2-7, with TRBD1 matching over 10 bases. Germline CDR1 and CDR2: SGHRS and YFSETQ. The CDR3 loop spans 16 amino acids. V shed 0 bases, J shed 6 bases, and the junction held 9 bases outside the gene matches.

This chain joins TRBV5-1 and TRBJ2-5; 14 bases are a match to TRBD2. The CDR3 is 17 amino acids. Trimming took 2 bases from V and 3 from J; bases not matched to a gene: 6. CDR1 SGHRS and CDR2 YFSETQ come from the germline V gene. In nucleotides, the CDR3 is TGCGCCAGCAGCTTATTACCGGGACTAGCGGGGGAAGAGACCCAGTACTTC. Encoded protein: CASSLLPGLAGEETQYF.

V gene TRBV6-1 combines with J gene TRBJ2-7, with 7 bases fitting TRBD1. The CDR3 covers 14 residues. Germline-derived CDR1 and CDR2 are MNHNS and SASEGT. The trim removed 8 bases at V and 0 bases at J, leaving 7 bases unmatched. CDR3 residues: CASRRDSHSYEQYF. The CDR3 bases are TGTGCCAGCCGCCGGGACAGTCACTCCTACGAGCAGTACTTC.

V and J are TRBV9 and TRBJ2-5, with D perhaps TRBD1 (5 bases). Trimming removed 4 bases from V and 0 bases from J, with 10 bases in between. CDR3 size: 14 residues. Germline V lookup: CDR1 SGDLS, CDR2 YYNGEE. The CDR3 bases are TGTGCCAGCAGCCCGAGACAGAACCAAGAGACCCAGTACTTC. This gives the protein CASSPRQNQETQYF.

The gene calls are TRBV30 and TRBJ1-6; TRBD1 aligns across 9 bases. The trim removed 0 bases at V and 9 bases at J, leaving 6 bases unmatched. Germline V gene data show CDR1 as GTSNPN and CDR2 as SVGIG (reference sequence). This CDR3 has 15 amino acids. The DNA of the CDR3 is TGTGCCTGGAGTGTATCGGGACAGGGCGGTTCACCCCTCCACTTT. Its protein product is CAWSVSGQGGSPLHF.

The gene calls are TRBV5-1 and TRBJ2-2; D is unclear. V was trimmed by 5 bases and J by 5 bases, leaving 10 bases between them. CDR1 is SGHRS, CDR2 YFSETQ, per germline. The length of the CDR3 is 13 residues. DNA for the CDR3: TGCGCCAGCAGTTTCACAGTAACCGGGGAGCTGTTTTTT. The encoded protein is CASSFTVTGELFF.

The rearrangement joins TRBV5-5 to TRBJ2-1; 9 nucleotides agree with TRBD2. V shed 0 bases and J 6 bases; nucleotides not matched to a gene: 7. The CDR3 totals 16 residues. Germline lookup yields CDR1 SGHKS and CDR2 YYEKEE (reference sequence). Here the CDR3 reads CASSLVRGGGLNEQFF. CDR3 coding DNA: TGTGCCAGCAGCTTGGTGCGCGGGGGGGGCCTCAATGAGCAGTTCTTC.

This chain links TRBV7-9 with TRBJ1-4; TRBD1 matches at 11 bases. V shed 5 bases and J 5 bases; nucleotides not matched to a gene: 4. The CDR3 covers 15 residues. Germline loops: CDR1 SEHNR, CDR2 FQNEAQ (reference sequence). CDR3 DNA: TGTGCCAGCAGCGAAGGACAGGGGGCCAATGAAAAACTGTTTTTT. Translated, it gives CASSEGQGANEKLFF.

CDR3 bases: TGTTCAGGGGACAGGGTAGCCGGGGAGCTGTTTTTT. Translation: CSGDRVAGELFF. The chain uses TRBV30 and TRBJ2-2; 9 bases agree with TRBD1. CDR1 is GTSNPN and CDR2 is SVGIG in the germline V gene (reference sequence). The CDR3 loop spans 12 amino acids.

The genes are TRBV7-2 and TRBJ2-7; possible D gene TRBD2, 5 bases. CDR1 and CDR2 from the germline V gene are SGHTA and FQGNSA. The V and J ends lost 1 base and 9 bases respectively, with 22 bases between them. The CDR3 covers 16 residues. This CDR3 is CASSLGIAVTRAGQYF. The CDR3 DNA reads TGTGCCAGCAGCTTAGGGATCGCGGTAACTCGGGCGGGGCAGTACTTC.

This rearrangement joins TRBV11-2 to TRBJ2-1; perhaps TRBD2 as D (5 bases). Trimming removed 5 bases from V and 15 bases from J, with 23 bases in between. Germline CDR1 is SGHAT and CDR2 is FQNNGV. The length of the CDR3 is 14 residues. CDR3 sequence (DNA): TGTGCCAGCAGCCCCCGGACTCGGGATCGGATGCTGTTCTTC. This translates into CASSPRTRDRMLFF.

This clone has only a few counts. The chain has TRBV9 and TRBJ2-7; perhaps TRBD2 as D (6 bases). Germline lookup yields CDR1 SGDLS and CDR2 YYNGEE. Between the trimmed V and J ends, which lost 4 bases and 3 bases, there was a span of 14 bases. This CDR3 comprises 14 residues. CDR3 sequence (DNA): TGTGCCAGCAGCCCTCACCCCGGGGGCTACGAGCAGTACTTC. This gives the protein CASSPHPGGYEQYF.

The CDR3 is CASSYSSTGVRGYTF. The CDR3 DNA follows: TGTGCCAGCAGTTACTCGAGTACAGGGGTTCGCGGCTACACCTTC. V is TRBV6-5 and J is TRBJ1-2; 7 bases are shared with TRBD1. The germline CDR1 and CDR2 sequences are MNHEY and SVGAGI. The CDR3 spans 15 residues. After removal of 0 bases from V and 8 bases from J, the junction contained 9 bases not matched to a gene.